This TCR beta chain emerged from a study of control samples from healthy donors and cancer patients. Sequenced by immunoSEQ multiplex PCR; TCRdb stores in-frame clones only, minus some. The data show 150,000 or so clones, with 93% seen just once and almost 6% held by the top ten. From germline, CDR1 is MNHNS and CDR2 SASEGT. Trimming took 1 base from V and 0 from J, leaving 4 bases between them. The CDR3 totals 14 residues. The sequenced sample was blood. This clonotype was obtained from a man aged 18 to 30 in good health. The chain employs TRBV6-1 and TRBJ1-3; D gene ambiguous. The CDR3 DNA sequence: TGTGCCAGCAGTGAAGGCCACTCTGGAAACACCATATATTTT. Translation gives CASSEGHSGNTIYF.